This T cell receptor (beta chain) was retrieved from a study of blood T cells in healthy people across ages. Trimming pared 3 bases from V and 0 bases from J, leaving 9 bases between. The CDR3 is 15 amino acids. In germline, CDR1 is LGHNA, CDR2 YSLEER. PCR was performed a second time for about 7 to 12 cycles using a sample-barcoded 5' primer and a J-beta primer mix. TCRdb processed the 5' RACE reads anew with MiXCR; each CDR3 protein has one entry. The data contain some 1 million distinct CDR3 sequences, more than 40% of them seen just once; the ten biggest clones take up 18%. This clonotype originated in a woman aged 55-75 years in good health. The chain links TRBV4-3 to TRBJ2-4; no clear D. Specimen: blood. The CDR3 region is CASSHGRLAKNIQYF. The CDR3 bases are TGCGCCAGCAGCCATGGACGTCTAGCCAAAAACATTCAGTACTTC.